The clone carrying this TCR beta chain was counted many times. Its target is unknown. This CDR3 is built from 14 residues. Trimming cost V 5 bases and J 7 bases, with 15 bases left between them. Germline V gene lookup returns CDR1 LGHDT and CDR2 YNNKEL (reference sequence). Amplification yielded TCR beta CDR3 regions, with RNA transcripts as the source. With the HTBI primer set, the TCR CDR3 went through a first round of RT-PCR. TCRdb analysed the multiplex PCR reads with MiXCR anew, one entry per CDR3 protein. The table lists fewer than 300,000 distinct CDR3 sequences, around 15% of them singletons. The entry originates in a study of T cells in Graves' hyperthyroidism and ophthalmopathy. First hyperthyroidism diagnosis is when the blood sample was obtained, before any ophthalmopathy symptoms. PBMCs came from around 9.7 ml fresh peripheral blood. Study results and caveats: For ophthalmopathy, model prediction preceded onset by a median around 7 months.

The clonotype was recovered from a woman aged 50 to 65 with Graves' hyperthyroidism that later progressed to Graves' ophthalmopathy. The material sequenced was blood. This chain links TRBV3-1 with TRBJ1-5, with D possibly being TRBD1 (6 bases). Here the CDR3 reads CASSSQGYGQPQHF. The DNA for the CDR3 is TGTGCCAGCAGCTCTCAGGGGTACGGGCAGCCCCAGCATTTT.